This is a list of T cell receptor beta chains from one sample in a study of early T cells in non-severe SARS-CoV-2 infection. TCRdb independently ran MiXCR on the 5' RACE reads; one entry per CDR3 protein. The top ten hold less than 7% of the sample, which has approximately 70,000 distinct CDR3 sequences, approximately 12% seen once. Material for sequencing was whole blood. The source is an adult who was a healthcare worker with PCR-confirmed SARS-CoV-2 infection or an uninfected control (not recorded which). Each CDR3 is given with its conserved first and last residue. The D gene is left open where the match is weak. Size values are once, few and many counts, or a class for expanded clones, and some rows have none.

CDR3nt: TGTGCCAGCAGAACCCAGGCAGATACGCAGTATTTT
CDR3aa: CASRTQADTQYF
j_gene: TRBJ2-3
v_gene: TRBV2
abundance: NA
d_gene: NA

CDR3nt: TGTGCCAGCAGCTCGCAGCTGGAGCAGTACTTC
CDR3aa: CASSSQLEQYF
j_gene: TRBJ2-7
v_gene: TRBV11-2
abundance: many
d_gene: NA

CDR3nt: TGTGCCACCAGCAGAGATCTTGGCACAGATACGCAGTATTTT
CDR3aa: CATSRDLGTDTQYF
j_gene: TRBJ2-3
v_gene: TRBV15
abundance: few
d_gene: NA

CDR3nt: TGTGCCAGCACTCCTACTAGCGGGAGCACAGATACGCAGTATTTT
CDR3aa: CASTPTSGSTDTQYF
j_gene: TRBJ2-3
v_gene: TRBV5-4
abundance: many
d_gene: TRBD2

CDR3nt: TGTGCCAGCAGTTTCCTGGGGGCCTATCCCACAGATACGCAGTATTTT
CDR3aa: CASSFLGAYPTDTQYF
j_gene: TRBJ2-3
v_gene: TRBV28
abundance: few
d_gene: NA

CDR3nt: TGTGCCAGCAGCTCCAAGGACAGGTCAACCTACGAGCAGTACTTC
CDR3aa: CASSSKDRSTYEQYF
j_gene: TRBJ2-7
v_gene: TRBV5-4
abundance: NA
d_gene: TRBD1

CDR3nt: TGTGCCAGCAGCTTCGGACTAGCGGGGAAGTGGGATACGCAGTATTTT
CDR3aa: CASSFGLAGKWDTQYF
j_gene: TRBJ2-3
v_gene: TRBV11-2
abundance: few
d_gene: TRBD2

CDR3nt: TGTGCCACCAGCCTCCGGACAGGGACAGACGAGCAGTACTTC
CDR3aa: CATSLRTGTDEQYF
j_gene: TRBJ2-7
v_gene: TRBV15
abundance: NA
d_gene: TRBD1

CDR3nt: TGTGCCACCAGCCCAGGGGGCATAGGAGATACGCAGTATTTT
CDR3aa: CATSPGGIGDTQYF
j_gene: TRBJ2-3
v_gene: TRBV24-1
abundance: few
d_gene: TRBD1

CDR3nt: TGCGCCAGCAGCTTGTTGGGGGCGGTGACCCAGTACTTC
CDR3aa: CASSLLGAVTQYF
j_gene: TRBJ2-5
v_gene: TRBV5-1
abundance: NA
d_gene: NA

CDR3nt: TGTGCCAGCAGCCCCCCGACAGGAACCATTTACGAGCAGTACTTC
CDR3aa: CASSPPTGTIYEQYF
j_gene: TRBJ2-7
v_gene: TRBV3-1
abundance: few
d_gene: NA

CDR3nt: TGTGCCAGCAGCTTAAAGTCGCCTCACTCTGGAAACACCATATATTTT
CDR3aa: CASSLKSPHSGNTIYF
j_gene: TRBJ1-3
v_gene: TRBV11-2
abundance: NA
d_gene: NA

CDR3nt: TGTGCCAGCTCACCAGTTTTTGGAAACCTCTATGGCTACACCTTC
CDR3aa: CASSPVFGNLYGYTF
j_gene: TRBJ1-2
v_gene: TRBV18
abundance: many
d_gene: NA

CDR3nt: TGTGCCAGCAGCACGACAACCGGGACGGTCTCTGGGGCCAACGTCCTGACTTTC
CDR3aa: CASSTTTGTVSGANVLTF
j_gene: TRBJ2-6
v_gene: TRBV7-2
abundance: many
d_gene: NA

CDR3nt: TGTGCCAGCAGTGTTTACTGGCCCTCCGCGGCCACCGGGGAGCTGTTTTTT
CDR3aa: CASSVYWPSAATGELFF
j_gene: TRBJ2-2
v_gene: TRBV6-1
abundance: NA
d_gene: NA

CDR3nt: TGTGCCAGCTCACCCAGGACTTTTTCATTGGGGAACATTCAGTACTTC
CDR3aa: CASSPRTFSLGNIQYF
j_gene: TRBJ2-4
v_gene: TRBV18
abundance: few
d_gene: NA

CDR3nt: TGTGCCAGCAGTTTACGAGGGGCCGCTACTGAAGCTTTCTTT
CDR3aa: CASSLRGAATEAFF
j_gene: TRBJ1-1
v_gene: TRBV12-3/TRBV12-4
abundance: many
d_gene: NA

CDR3nt: TGTGCCAGCAGCTTTATAGGGGGAGGGAACACTGAAGCTTTCTTT
CDR3aa: CASSFIGGGNTEAFF
j_gene: TRBJ1-1
v_gene: TRBV13
abundance: few
d_gene: NA

CDR3nt: TGTGCCAGCAGCACAGGGCCGCCCCCCAGGGAGCAGTACTTC
CDR3aa: CASSTGPPPREQYF
j_gene: TRBJ2-7
v_gene: TRBV6-5
abundance: once
d_gene: NA

CDR3nt: TGCGCCAGCAGCCAAGAAACCGGACGGGCGAACATTCAGTACTTC
CDR3aa: CASSQETGRANIQYF
j_gene: TRBJ2-4
v_gene: TRBV4-1
abundance: NA
d_gene: NA

CDR3nt: TGTGCCAGCACTCCCGTTAGCGGGAGAAAAGACGAGCAGTACTTC
CDR3aa: CASTPVSGRKDEQYF
j_gene: TRBJ2-7
v_gene: TRBV5-4
abundance: NA
d_gene: TRBD2

CDR3nt: TGCAGTGCTAGAGTAATGGGAGACAGTTCCTACGAGCAGTACTTC
CDR3aa: CSARVMGDSSYEQYF
j_gene: TRBJ2-7
v_gene: TRBV20-1
abundance: NA
d_gene: NA

CDR3nt: TGCGCCAGCAGTATCCAGCGGGAGGCCCGCTCCTACGAGCAGTACTTC
CDR3aa: CASSIQREARSYEQYF
j_gene: TRBJ2-7
v_gene: TRBV10-2
abundance: NA
d_gene: TRBD2

CDR3nt: TGTGCCAGCAGCCGGACTAGCGGGACCCCCCCCTACGAGCAGTACTTC
CDR3aa: CASSRTSGTPPYEQYF
j_gene: TRBJ2-7
v_gene: TRBV7-2
abundance: few
d_gene: TRBD2

CDR3nt: TGTGCCAGCAGCCTACAGCAGCGGGGTGAGCAGTTCTTC
CDR3aa: CASSLQQRGEQFF
j_gene: TRBJ2-1
v_gene: TRBV7-2
abundance: few
d_gene: TRBD2

CDR3nt: TGTGCCAGCAGGCACAGGGGGTGGAGCGCAGATACGCAGTATTTT
CDR3aa: CASRHRGWSADTQYF
j_gene: TRBJ2-3
v_gene: TRBV28
abundance: many
d_gene: TRBD1

CDR3nt: TGTGCCACGGAAAACATTCAGTACTTC
CDR3aa: CATENIQYF
j_gene: TRBJ2-4
v_gene: TRBV15
abundance: NA
d_gene: NA

CDR3nt: TGTGCCAGCAGCTCTGGACTAGCGGGGGTAGCAGATACGCAGTATTTT
CDR3aa: CASSSGLAGVADTQYF
j_gene: TRBJ2-3
v_gene: TRBV7-9
abundance: many
d_gene: TRBD2

CDR3nt: TGTGCCAGCAGCGTGAATACAGGGGGCACAGGCACCGGGGAGCTGTTTTTT
CDR3aa: CASSVNTGGTGTGELFF
j_gene: TRBJ2-2
v_gene: TRBV7-2
abundance: many
d_gene: TRBD1

CDR3nt: TGTGCTAGCAGCTCCGCAGGGGCTCATGAGCAGTTCTTC
CDR3aa: CASSSAGAHEQFF
j_gene: TRBJ2-1
v_gene: TRBV7-7
abundance: NA
d_gene: NA

CDR3nt: TGTGCCAGCAGCTTAGGGCCAGCGGGAGTCCCGAATACGCAGTATTTT
CDR3aa: CASSLGPAGVPNTQYF
j_gene: TRBJ2-3
v_gene: TRBV7-6
abundance: NA
d_gene: TRBD2

CDR3nt: TGTGCTAGTGCCCTGGGTCCTCAGCCCCAGCATTTT
CDR3aa: CASALGPQPQHF
j_gene: TRBJ1-5
v_gene: TRBV12-5
abundance: many
d_gene: NA

CDR3nt: TGTGCCAGCAGCCGCCCCCACAGGGACGCTCCGACTGGCTACACCTTC
CDR3aa: CASSRPHRDAPTGYTF
j_gene: TRBJ1-2
v_gene: TRBV7-9
abundance: NA
d_gene: NA

CDR3nt: TGCAGCGTTGAAGATAAGGGGTATTCTAACTATGGCTACACCTTC
CDR3aa: CSVEDKGYSNYGYTF
j_gene: TRBJ1-2
v_gene: TRBV29-1
abundance: many
d_gene: NA

CDR3nt: TGTGCCAGCAGCTTAGTACACGAGACCCAGTACTTC
CDR3aa: CASSLVHETQYF
j_gene: TRBJ2-5
v_gene: TRBV13
abundance: few
d_gene: NA

CDR3nt: TGCGCCAGCAGCCCTGGAGGAGGGTTTGGCGGGGAGCTGTTTTTT
CDR3aa: CASSPGGGFGGELFF
j_gene: TRBJ2-2
v_gene: TRBV5-1
abundance: many
d_gene: NA

CDR3nt: TGTGCCAGCAGCCTGATTGGGACGGGAGCGAACACCGGGGAGCTGTTTTTT
CDR3aa: CASSLIGTGANTGELFF
j_gene: TRBJ2-2
v_gene: TRBV14
abundance: many
d_gene: NA

CDR3nt: TGCAGCGGGGGGGCGGTGGAGACCCAGTACTTC
CDR3aa: CSGGAVETQYF
j_gene: TRBJ2-5
v_gene: TRBV29-1
abundance: NA
d_gene: NA

CDR3nt: TGCAGTGCTAGAGATATAGTTGGCAGGGGCTACGAGCAGTACTTC
CDR3aa: CSARDIVGRGYEQYF
j_gene: TRBJ2-7
v_gene: TRBV20-1
abundance: NA
d_gene: NA

CDR3nt: TGTGCCAGCAGTTGGCCGGGGGCGCAGGGAAACACCATATATTTT
CDR3aa: CASSWPGAQGNTIYF
j_gene: TRBJ1-3
v_gene: TRBV6-6
abundance: NA
d_gene: NA

CDR3nt: TGTGCCATCAGTGCCGGGACTAGCGGGGGCCCCCCCGGGACCCAGTACTTC
CDR3aa: CAISAGTSGGPPGTQYF
j_gene: TRBJ2-5
v_gene: TRBV10-3
abundance: few
d_gene: TRBD2

CDR3nt: TGTGCCTGGAGCCACCAAGAGACCCAGTACTTC
CDR3aa: CAWSHQETQYF
j_gene: TRBJ2-5
v_gene: TRBV30
abundance: few
d_gene: NA

CDR3nt: TGTGCCAGCAGCTTGGAAAGGGGGCAGGGAGATACGCAGTATTTT
CDR3aa: CASSLERGQGDTQYF
j_gene: TRBJ2-3
v_gene: TRBV5-4
abundance: NA
d_gene: TRBD1

CDR3nt: TGTGCCAGCAGCCGCGTCCGTAGTACGATTGAGCAGTTCTTC
CDR3aa: CASSRVRSTIEQFF
j_gene: TRBJ2-1
v_gene: TRBV14
abundance: NA
d_gene: NA

CDR3nt: TGTGCCGCGGGGACTAGCGGAAATGAGCAGTTCTTC
CDR3aa: CAAGTSGNEQFF
j_gene: TRBJ2-1
v_gene: TRBV6-5
abundance: NA
d_gene: TRBD2

CDR3nt: TGTGCCAGCAGTATAGTGCCCCGCTTGTTAAATACGCAGTATTTT
CDR3aa: CASSIVPRLLNTQYF
j_gene: TRBJ2-3
v_gene: TRBV12-3/TRBV12-4
abundance: many
d_gene: NA

CDR3nt: TGCGCCAGCAGCTTCGTGGGCGATGAGCAGTTCTTC
CDR3aa: CASSFVGDEQFF
j_gene: TRBJ2-1
v_gene: TRBV5-1
abundance: many
d_gene: NA